These 4 T cell receptor beta chains were sequenced from one sample in a study of T cell responses to AZD1222 COVID-19 vaccine. The table came from immunoSEQ multiplex PCR; TCRdb's copy has only in-frame clones and leaves some out. This table has 170,000 or so clones, approximately 90% appearing once. The sequenced sample was peripheral blood, obtained on day 0 of AZD1222 vaccination. All receptors derive from an adult in good health.

The chain recombines TRBV19 with TRBJ1-1; D might be TRBD1 (5 bases). V lost 6 bases, J lost 7 bases, and 15 bases lay in between. The CDR3 length is 13 residues. Germline-derived CDR1 and CDR2 are LNHDA and SQIVND (reference sequence). CDR3 DNA: TGTGCCAGTAGACCGGGACGGCTTGTTGAAGCTTTCTTT. It is translated as CASRPGRLVEAFF.

V and J are TRBV9 and TRBJ1-1; TRBD1 agrees at 7 bases. The germline V gene has CDR1 SGDLS and CDR2 YYNGEE. Trimming cost V 4 bases and J 1 base; bases outside gene matches: 4. There are 14 residues in the CDR3. The CDR3 DNA reads TGTGCCAGCAGCCCACGACAGGGGAACACTGAAGCTTTCTTT. Its translation is CASSPRQGNTEAFF.

The rearrangement joins TRBV18 to TRBJ2-2; 9 bases fit TRBD2. Unmatched junction bases numbered 9, after V lost 3 bases and J lost 7 bases. Germline CDR1 reads KGHSH; CDR2 reads LQKENI. This CDR3 is built from 16 residues. In DNA, the CDR3 is TGTGCCAGCTCACCCCGCGGGAGGGCCTTGGACGGGGAGCTGTTTTTT. The encoded protein is CASSPRGRALDGELFF.

The chain uses TRBV2 and TRBJ1-2, with a weak D call TRBD1 (6 bases). This CDR3 comprises 13 residues. CDR1 is SNHLY, CDR2 FYNNEI, per germline. Trimming left V 1 base short and J 6 bases short, with 9 bases between. CDR3 loop: CASSEVAGDGYTF. CDR3 DNA sequence: TGTGCCAGCAGTGAAGTGGCAGGGGATGGCTACACCTTC.